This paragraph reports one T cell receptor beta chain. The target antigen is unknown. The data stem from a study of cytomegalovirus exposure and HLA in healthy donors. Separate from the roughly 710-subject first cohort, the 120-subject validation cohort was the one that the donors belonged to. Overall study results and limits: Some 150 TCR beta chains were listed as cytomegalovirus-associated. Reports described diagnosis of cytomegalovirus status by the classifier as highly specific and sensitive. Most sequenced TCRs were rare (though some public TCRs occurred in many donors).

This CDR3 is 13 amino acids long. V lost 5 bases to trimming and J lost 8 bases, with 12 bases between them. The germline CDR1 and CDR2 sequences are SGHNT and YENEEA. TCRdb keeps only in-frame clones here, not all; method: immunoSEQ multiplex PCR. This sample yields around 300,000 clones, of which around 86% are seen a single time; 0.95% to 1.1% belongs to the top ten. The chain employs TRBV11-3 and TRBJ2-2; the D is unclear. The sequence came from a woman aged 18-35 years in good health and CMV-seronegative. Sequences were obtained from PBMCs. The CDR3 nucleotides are TGTGCCAGCAGCCCCCCCAGTCCGGGGGAGCTGTTTTTT. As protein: CASSPPSPGELFF.